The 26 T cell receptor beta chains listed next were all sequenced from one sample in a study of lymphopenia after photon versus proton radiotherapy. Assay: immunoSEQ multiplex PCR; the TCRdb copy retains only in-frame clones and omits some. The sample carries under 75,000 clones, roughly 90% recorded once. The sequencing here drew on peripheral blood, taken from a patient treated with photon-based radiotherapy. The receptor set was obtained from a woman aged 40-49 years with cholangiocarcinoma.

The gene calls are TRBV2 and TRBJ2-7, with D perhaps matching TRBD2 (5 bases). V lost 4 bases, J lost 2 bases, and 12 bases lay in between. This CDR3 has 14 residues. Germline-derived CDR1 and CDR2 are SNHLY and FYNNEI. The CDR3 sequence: CASSVRGPAYEQYF. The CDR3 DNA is TGTGCCAGCAGTGTTAGAGGGCCTGCCTACGAGCAGTACTTC.

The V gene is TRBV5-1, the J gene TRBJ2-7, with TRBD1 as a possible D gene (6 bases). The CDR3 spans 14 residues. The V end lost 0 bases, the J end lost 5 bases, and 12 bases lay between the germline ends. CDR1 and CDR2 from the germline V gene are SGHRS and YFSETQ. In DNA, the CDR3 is TGCGCCAGCAGCTTGGACAGGGTGGGCAACGAGCAGTACTTC. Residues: CASSLDRVGNEQYF.

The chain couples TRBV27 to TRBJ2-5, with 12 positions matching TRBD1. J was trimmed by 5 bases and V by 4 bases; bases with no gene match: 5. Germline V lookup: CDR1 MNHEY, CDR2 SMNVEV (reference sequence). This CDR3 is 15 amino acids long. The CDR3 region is CASSSGTGGRETQYF. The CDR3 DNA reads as TGTGCCAGCAGTTCCGGGACAGGGGGCCGGGAGACCCAGTACTTC.

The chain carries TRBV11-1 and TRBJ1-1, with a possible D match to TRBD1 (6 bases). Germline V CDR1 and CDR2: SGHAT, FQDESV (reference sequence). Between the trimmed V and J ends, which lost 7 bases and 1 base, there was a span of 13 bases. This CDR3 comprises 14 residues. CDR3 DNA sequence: TGTGCCAGCAAACAGGGATTGCCGAACACTGAAGCTTTCTTT. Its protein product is CASKQGLPNTEAFF.

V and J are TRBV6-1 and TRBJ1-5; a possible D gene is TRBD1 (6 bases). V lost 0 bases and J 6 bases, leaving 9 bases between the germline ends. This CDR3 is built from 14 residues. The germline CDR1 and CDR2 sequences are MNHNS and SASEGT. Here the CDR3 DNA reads TGTGCCAGCAGTGAAGCTTGGGGGCCTCAGCCCCAGCATTTT. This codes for CASSEAWGPQPQHF.

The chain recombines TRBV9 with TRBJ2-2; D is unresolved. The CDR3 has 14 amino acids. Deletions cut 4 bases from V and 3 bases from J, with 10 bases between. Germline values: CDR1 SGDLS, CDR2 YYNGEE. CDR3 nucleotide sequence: TGTGCCAGCAGCATCCGTTCCTACACCGGGGAGCTGTTTTTT. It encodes CASSIRSYTGELFF.

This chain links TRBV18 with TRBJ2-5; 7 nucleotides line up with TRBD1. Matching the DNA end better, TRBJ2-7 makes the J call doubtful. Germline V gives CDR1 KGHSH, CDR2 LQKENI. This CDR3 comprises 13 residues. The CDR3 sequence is CASSARGIHEQYF. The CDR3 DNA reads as TGTGCCAGCTCGGCCAGGGGGATACACGAGCAGTACTTC.

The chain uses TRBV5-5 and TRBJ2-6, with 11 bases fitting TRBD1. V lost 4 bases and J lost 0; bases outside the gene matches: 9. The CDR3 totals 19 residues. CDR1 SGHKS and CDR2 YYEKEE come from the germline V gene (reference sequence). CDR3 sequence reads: CASSLEGQGAPSGANVLTF. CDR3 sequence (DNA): TGTGCCAGCAGCCTCGAAGGACAGGGGGCTCCCTCTGGGGCCAACGTCCTGACTTTC. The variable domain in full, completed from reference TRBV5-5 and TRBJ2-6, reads DAGVTQSPTHLIKTRGQQVTLRCSPISGHKSVSWYQQVLGQGPQFIFQYYEKEERGRGNFPDRFSARQFPNYSSELNVNALLLGDSALYLCASSLEGQGAPSGANVLTFGAGSRLTVL.

The CDR3 region has the DNA TGTGCCAGCAGTGAAGGGCGGGGGCTCACAGATACGCAGTATTTT. Residues: CASSEGRGLTDTQYF. The chain joins TRBV2 to TRBJ2-3; weak D call: TRBD2 (7 bases). V was cut by 1 base and J by 2 bases, with 10 bases left in between. Germline V gene data show CDR1 as SNHLY and CDR2 as FYNNEI. The CDR3 consists of 15 residues.

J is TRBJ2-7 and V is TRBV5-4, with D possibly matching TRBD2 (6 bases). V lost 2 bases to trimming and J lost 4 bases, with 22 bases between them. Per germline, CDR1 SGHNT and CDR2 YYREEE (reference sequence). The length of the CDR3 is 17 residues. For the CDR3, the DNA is TGTGCCAGCAGCTTTACCATTCCGGGACTTCTAAATTACGAGCAGTACTTC. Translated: CASSFTIPGLLNYEQYF.

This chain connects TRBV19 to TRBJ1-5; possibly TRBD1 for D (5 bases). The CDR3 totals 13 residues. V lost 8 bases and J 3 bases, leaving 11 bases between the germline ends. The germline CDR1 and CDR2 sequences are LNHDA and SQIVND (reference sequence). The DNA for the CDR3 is TGTGCCAGTCGTCAGGGACCCAATCAGCCCCAGCATTTT. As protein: CASRQGPNQPQHF.

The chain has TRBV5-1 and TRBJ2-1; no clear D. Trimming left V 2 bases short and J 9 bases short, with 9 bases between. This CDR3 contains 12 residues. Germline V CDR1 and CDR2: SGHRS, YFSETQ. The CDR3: CASSFTPIEQFF. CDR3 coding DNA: TGCGCCAGCAGCTTCACGCCGATTGAGCAGTTCTTC.

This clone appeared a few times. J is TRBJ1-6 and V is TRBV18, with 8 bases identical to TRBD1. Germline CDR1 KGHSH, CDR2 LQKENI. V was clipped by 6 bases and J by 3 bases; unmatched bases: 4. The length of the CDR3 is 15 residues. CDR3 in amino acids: CASSPGQGYNSPLHF. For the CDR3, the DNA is TGTGCCAGCTCCCCAGGACAGGGCTATAATTCACCCCTCCACTTT.

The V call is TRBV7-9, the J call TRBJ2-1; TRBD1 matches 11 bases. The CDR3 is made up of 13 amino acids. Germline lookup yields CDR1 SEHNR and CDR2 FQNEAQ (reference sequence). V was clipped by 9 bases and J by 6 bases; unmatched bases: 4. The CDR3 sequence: CASGDRGINEQFF. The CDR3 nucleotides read TGTGCCAGTGGGGACAGGGGGATCAATGAGCAGTTCTTC.

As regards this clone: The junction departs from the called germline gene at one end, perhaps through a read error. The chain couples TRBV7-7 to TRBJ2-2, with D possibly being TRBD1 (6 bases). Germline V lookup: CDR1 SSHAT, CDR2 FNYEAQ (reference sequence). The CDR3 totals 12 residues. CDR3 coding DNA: TGTGCTAGCAGCCAGGGGACCGGGGAGCTGTTTTTT. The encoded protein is CASSQGTGELFF.

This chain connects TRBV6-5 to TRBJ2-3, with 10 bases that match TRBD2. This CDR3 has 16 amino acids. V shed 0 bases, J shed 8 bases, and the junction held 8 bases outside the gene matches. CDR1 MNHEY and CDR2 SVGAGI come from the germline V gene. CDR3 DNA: TGTGCCAGCAGTTACTCGTCTAGCGGGAGAAGCGGTACGCAGTATTTT. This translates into CASSYSSSGRSGTQYF.

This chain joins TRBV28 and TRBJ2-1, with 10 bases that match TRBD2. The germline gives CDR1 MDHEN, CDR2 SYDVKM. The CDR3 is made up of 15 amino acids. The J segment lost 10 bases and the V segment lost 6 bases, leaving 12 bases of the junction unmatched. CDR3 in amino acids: CASSLPGAGGTEQFF. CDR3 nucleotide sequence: TGTGCCAGCAGCCTTCCAGGAGCGGGAGGGACCGAGCAGTTCTTC.

As DNA, the CDR3 is TGTGCCAGTAGTATTAGGGGGAGTAATGAGCAGTTCTTC. It yields the protein CASSIRGSNEQFF. The chain combines TRBV19 with TRBJ2-1; D is possibly TRBD1 (6 bases). This CDR3 is 13 amino acids long. Germline V lookup: CDR1 LNHDA, CDR2 SQIVND (reference sequence). V was shortened by 3 bases and J by 7 bases, with 10 bases between the two germline ends.

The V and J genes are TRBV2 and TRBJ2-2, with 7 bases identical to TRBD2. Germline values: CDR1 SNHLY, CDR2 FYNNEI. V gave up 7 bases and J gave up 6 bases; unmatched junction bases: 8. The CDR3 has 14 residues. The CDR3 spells CASNRLAHPGELFF. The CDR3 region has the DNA TGTGCCAGCAACAGACTAGCACATCCCGGGGAGCTGTTTTTT.

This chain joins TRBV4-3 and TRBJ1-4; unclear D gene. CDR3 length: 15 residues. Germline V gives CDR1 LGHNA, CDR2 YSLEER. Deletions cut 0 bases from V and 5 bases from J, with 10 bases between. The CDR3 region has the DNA TGCGCCAGCAGCCAAGATGGTCCCACCAATGAAAAACTGTTTTTT. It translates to CASSQDGPTNEKLFF.

CDR3 amino acids: CASSSVGADTQYF. CDR3 DNA: TGTGCCAGCAGTTCAGTAGGGGCCGATACGCAGTATTTT. The chain employs TRBV27 and TRBJ2-3; TRBD1 might be the D (5 bases). Germline-derived CDR1 and CDR2 are MNHEY and SMNVEV (reference sequence). V was pared by 4 bases and J by 6 bases, with 11 bases between. This CDR3 has 13 amino acids.

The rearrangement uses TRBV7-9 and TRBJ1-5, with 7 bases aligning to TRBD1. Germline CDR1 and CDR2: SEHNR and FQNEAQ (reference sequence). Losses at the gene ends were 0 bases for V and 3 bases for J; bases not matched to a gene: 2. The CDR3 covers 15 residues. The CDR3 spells CASSLAGTANQPQHF. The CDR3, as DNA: TGTGCCAGCAGCTTAGCCGGGACAGCCAATCAGCCCCAGCATTTT.

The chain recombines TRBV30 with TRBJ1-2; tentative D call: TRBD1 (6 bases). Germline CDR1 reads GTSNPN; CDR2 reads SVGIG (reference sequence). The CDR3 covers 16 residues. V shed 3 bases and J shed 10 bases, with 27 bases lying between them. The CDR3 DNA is TGTGCCTGGAGGTCGGGTAACACAGGGAGGCTCGGCGACTACACCTTC. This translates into CAWRSGNTGRLGDYTF.

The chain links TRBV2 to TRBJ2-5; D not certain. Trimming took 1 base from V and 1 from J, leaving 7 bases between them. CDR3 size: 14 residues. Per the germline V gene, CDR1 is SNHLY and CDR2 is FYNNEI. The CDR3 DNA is TGTGCCAGCAGTGAAGGAGGTAGCCAAGAGACCCAGTACTTC. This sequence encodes CASSEGGSQETQYF.

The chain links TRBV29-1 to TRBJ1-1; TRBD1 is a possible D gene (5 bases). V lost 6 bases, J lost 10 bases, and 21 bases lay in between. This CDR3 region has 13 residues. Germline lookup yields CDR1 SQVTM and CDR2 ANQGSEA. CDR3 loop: CSVGTDSRVGAFF. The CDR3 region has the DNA TGCAGCGTGGGGACCGACTCGAGGGTGGGAGCTTTCTTT. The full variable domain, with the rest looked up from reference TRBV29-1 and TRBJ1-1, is SAVISQKPSRDICQRGTSLTIQCQVDSQVTMMFWYRQQPGQSLTLIATANQGSEATYESGFVIDKFPISRPNLTFSTLTVSNMSPEDSSIYLCSVGTDSRVGAFFGQGTRLTVV.

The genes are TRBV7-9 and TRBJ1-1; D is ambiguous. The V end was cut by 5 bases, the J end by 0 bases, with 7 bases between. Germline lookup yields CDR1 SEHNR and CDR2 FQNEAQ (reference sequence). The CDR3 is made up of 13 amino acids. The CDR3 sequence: CASSHDLNTEAFF. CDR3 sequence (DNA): TGTGCCAGCAGCCACGACTTGAACACTGAAGCTTTCTTT.